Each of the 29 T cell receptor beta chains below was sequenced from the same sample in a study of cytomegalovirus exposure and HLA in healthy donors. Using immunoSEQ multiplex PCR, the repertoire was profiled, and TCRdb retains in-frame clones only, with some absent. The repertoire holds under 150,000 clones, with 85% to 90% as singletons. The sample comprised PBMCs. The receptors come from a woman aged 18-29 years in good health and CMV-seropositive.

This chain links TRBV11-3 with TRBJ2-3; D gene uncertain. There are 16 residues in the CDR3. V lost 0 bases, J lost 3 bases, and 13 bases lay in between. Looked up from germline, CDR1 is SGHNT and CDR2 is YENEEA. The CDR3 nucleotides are TGTGCCAGCAGCTTAGATTCCGGGTCTGTAACAGATACGCAGTATTTT. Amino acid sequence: CASSLDSGSVTDTQYF.

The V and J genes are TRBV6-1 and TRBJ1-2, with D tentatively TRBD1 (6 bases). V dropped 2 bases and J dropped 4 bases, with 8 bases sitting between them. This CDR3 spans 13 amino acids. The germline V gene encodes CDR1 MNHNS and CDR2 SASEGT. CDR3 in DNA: TGTGCCAGCAGTGAAAGACAGGCCTATGGCTACACCTTC. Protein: CASSERQAYGYTF.

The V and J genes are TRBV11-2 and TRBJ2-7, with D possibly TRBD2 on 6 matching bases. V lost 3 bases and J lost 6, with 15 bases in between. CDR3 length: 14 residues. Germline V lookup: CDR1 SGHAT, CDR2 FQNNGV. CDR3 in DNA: TGTGCCAGCAGCTTCGTGCGACTAGTCCCCGAGCAGTACTTC. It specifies CASSFVRLVPEQYF.

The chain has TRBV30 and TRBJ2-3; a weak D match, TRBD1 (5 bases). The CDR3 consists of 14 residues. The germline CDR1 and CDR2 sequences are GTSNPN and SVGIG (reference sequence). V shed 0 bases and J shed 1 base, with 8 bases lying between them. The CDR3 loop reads CAWSVGAGTDTQYF. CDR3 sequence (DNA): TGTGCCTGGAGTGTAGGGGCAGGCACAGATACGCAGTATTTT. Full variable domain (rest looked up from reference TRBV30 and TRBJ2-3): SQTIHQWPATLVQPVGSPLSLECTVEGTSNPNLYWYRQAAGRGLQLLFYSVGIGQISSEVPQNLSASRPQDRQFILSSKKLLLSDSGFYLCAWSVGAGTDTQYFGPGTRLTVL.

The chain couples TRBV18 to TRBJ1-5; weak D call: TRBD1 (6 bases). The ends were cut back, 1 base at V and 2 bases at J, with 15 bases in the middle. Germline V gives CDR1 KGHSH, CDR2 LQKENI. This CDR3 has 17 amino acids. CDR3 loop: CASSPQGGSSGNQPQHF. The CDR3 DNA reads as TGTGCCAGCTCACCACAGGGGGGGAGTTCTGGCAATCAGCCCCAGCATTTT.

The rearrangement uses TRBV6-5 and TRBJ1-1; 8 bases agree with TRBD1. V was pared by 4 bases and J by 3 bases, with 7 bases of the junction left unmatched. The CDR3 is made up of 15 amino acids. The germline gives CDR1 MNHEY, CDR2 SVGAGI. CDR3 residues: CASSFDQGAYTEAFF. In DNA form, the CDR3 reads TGTGCCAGCAGTTTCGACCAGGGGGCGTACACTGAAGCTTTCTTT.

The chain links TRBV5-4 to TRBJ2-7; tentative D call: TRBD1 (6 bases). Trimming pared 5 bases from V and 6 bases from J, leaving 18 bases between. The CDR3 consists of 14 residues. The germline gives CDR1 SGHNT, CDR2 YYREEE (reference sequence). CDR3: CASSSGTKGSEQYF. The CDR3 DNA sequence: TGTGCCAGCAGTTCCGGGACAAAGGGTTCCGAGCAGTACTTC.

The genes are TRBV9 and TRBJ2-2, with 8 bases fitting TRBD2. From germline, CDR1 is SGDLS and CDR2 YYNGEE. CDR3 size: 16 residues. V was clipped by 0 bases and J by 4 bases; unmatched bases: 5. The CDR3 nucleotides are TGTGCCAGCAGCGTAGCGGGAGGGCTAGGCACCGGGGAGCTGTTTTTT. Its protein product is CASSVAGGLGTGELFF.

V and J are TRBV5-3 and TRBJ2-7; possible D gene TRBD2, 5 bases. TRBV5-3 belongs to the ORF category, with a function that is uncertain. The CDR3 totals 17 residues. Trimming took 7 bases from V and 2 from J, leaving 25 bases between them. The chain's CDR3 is CARPGLPPGIVTYEQYF. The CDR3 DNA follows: TGTGCCAGACCTGGACTTCCCCCTGGCATAGTGACCTACGAGCAGTACTTC.

CDR3 sequence (DNA): TGTGCCAGCAGCCTGACAGGGAATATGAACACTGAAGCTTTCTTT. This gives the protein CASSLTGNMNTEAFF. V gene TRBV27 combines with J gene TRBJ1-1; TRBD1 agrees at 7 bases. This CDR3 comprises 15 residues. Germline V gene data show CDR1 as MNHEY and CDR2 as SMNVEV (reference sequence). The J segment lost 0 bases and the V segment lost 6 bases, leaving 7 bases of the junction unmatched.

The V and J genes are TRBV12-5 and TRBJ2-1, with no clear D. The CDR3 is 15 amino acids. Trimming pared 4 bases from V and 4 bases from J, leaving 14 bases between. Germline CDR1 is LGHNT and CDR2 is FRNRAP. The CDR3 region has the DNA TGTGCTAGTGGTTACCGACTGGATACGTACAATGAGCAGTTCTTC. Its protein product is CASGYRLDTYNEQFF.

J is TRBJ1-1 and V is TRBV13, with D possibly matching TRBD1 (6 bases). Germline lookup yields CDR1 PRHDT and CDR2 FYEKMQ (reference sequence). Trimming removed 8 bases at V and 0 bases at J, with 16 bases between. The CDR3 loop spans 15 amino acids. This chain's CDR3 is CASDWTVIMNTEAFF. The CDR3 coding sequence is TGTGCCAGCGATTGGACAGTCATAATGAACACTGAAGCTTTCTTT.

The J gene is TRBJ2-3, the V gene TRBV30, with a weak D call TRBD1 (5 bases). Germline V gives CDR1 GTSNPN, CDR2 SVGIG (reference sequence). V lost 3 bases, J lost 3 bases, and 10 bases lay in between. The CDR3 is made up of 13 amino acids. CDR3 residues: CAWRRAGTDTQYF. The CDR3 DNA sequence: TGTGCCTGGAGGCGAGCAGGGACAGATACGCAGTATTTT.

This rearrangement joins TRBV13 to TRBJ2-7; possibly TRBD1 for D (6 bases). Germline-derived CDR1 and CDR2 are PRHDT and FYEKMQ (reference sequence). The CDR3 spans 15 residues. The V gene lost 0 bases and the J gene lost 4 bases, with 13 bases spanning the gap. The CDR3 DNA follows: TGTGCCAGCAGCTTAGGTTCAGGGGCGGTATACGAGCAGTACTTC. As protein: CASSLGSGAVYEQYF.

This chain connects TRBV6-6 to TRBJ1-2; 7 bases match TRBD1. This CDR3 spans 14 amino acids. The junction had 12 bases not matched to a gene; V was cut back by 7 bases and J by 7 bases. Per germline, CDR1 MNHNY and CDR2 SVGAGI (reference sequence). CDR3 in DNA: TGTGCCAGCACTCAAACCCAGGGGGAACGTGGCTACACCTTC. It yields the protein CASTQTQGERGYTF.

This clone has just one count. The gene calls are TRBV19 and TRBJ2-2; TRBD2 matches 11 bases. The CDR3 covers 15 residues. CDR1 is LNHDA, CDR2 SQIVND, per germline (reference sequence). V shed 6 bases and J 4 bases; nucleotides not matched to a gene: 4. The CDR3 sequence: CASRGLAVITGELFF. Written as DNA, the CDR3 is TGTGCCAGTAGGGGACTAGCGGTTATCACCGGGGAGCTGTTTTTT.

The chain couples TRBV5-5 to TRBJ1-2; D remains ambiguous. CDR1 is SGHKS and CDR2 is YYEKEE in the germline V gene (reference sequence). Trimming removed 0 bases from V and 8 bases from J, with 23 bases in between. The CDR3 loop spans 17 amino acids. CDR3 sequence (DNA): TGTGCCAGCAGCTTGGGTGAGTCAAGCGGAAGGAGGGAAGGCTACACCTTC. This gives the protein CASSLGESSGRREGYTF.

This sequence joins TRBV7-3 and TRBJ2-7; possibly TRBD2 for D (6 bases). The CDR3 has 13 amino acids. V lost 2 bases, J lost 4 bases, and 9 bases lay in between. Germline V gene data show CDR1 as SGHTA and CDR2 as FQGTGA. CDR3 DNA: TGTGCCAGCAGCTTAGATGCGGGGTACGAGCAGTACTTC. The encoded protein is CASSLDAGYEQYF.

The CDR3 here is CASSPTLRGGRDTQYF. In DNA, the CDR3 is TGTGCCAGCAGCCCCACTTTGCGGGGGGGCCGGGATACGCAGTATTTT. V and J are TRBV7-8 and TRBJ2-3; TRBD2 agrees at 9 bases. CDR3 length: 16 amino acids. Losses at the gene ends were 5 bases for V and 6 bases for J; bases not matched to a gene: 12. CDR1 and CDR2 from the germline V gene are SGHVS and FQNEAQ.

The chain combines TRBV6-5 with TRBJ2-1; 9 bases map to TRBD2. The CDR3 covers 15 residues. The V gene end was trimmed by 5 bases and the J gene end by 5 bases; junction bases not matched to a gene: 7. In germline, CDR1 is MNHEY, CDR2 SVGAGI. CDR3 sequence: CASSPLAGANNEQFF. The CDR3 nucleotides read TGTGCCAGCAGTCCATTAGCGGGGGCCAACAATGAGCAGTTCTTC.

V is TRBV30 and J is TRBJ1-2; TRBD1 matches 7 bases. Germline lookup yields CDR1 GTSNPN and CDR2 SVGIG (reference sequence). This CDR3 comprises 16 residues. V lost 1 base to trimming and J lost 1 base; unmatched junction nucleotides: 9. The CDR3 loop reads CAWSEYRGGGNYGYTF. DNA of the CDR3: TGTGCCTGGAGTGAGTACAGGGGCGGAGGTAACTATGGCTACACCTTC.

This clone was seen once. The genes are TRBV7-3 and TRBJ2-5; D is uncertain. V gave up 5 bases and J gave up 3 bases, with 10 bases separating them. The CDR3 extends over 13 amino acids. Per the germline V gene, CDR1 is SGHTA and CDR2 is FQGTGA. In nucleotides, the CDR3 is TGTGCCAGCAGCATCCGACGGGAAGAGACCCAGTACTTC. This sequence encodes CASSIRREETQYF. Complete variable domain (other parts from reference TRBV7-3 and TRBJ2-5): GAGVSQTPSNKVTEKGKYVELRCDPISGHTALYWYRQSLGQGPEFLIYFQGTGAADDSGLPNDRFFAVRPEGSVSTLKIQRTERGDSAVYLCASSIRREETQYFGPGTRLLVL.

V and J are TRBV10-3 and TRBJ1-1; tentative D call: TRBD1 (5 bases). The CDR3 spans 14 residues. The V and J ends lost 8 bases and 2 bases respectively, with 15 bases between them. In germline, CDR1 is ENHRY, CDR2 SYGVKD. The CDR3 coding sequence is TGTGCCATCTCCACAGGTAATGGAAACACTGAAGCTTTCTTT. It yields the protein CAISTGNGNTEAFF.

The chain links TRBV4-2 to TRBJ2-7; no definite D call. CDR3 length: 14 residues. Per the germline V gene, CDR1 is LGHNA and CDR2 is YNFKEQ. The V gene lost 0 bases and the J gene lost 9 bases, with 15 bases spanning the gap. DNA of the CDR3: TGTGCCAGCAGCCAAGATATTGACTCTCGACGGCAGTACTTC. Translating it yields CASSQDIDSRRQYF.

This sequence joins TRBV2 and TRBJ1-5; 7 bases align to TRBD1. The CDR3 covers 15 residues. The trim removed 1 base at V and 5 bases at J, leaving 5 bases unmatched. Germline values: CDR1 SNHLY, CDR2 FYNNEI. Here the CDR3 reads CASSEEGAADQPQHF. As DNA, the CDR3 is TGTGCCAGCAGTGAAGAGGGGGCAGCTGATCAGCCCCAGCATTTT.

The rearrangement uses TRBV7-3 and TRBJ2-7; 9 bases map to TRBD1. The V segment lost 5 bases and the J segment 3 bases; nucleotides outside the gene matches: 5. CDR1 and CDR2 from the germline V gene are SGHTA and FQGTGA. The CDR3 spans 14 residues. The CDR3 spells CASSPGQGYYEQYF. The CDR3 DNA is TGTGCCAGCAGCCCTGGACAGGGGTACTACGAGCAGTACTTC.

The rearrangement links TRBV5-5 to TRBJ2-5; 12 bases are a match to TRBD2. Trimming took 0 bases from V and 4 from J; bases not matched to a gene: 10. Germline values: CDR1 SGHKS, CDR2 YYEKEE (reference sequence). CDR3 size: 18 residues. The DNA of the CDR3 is TGTGCCAGCAGCTTGGGACTAGCGGGAGAAGGTTGGAGAGAGACCCAGTACTTC. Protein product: CASSLGLAGEGWRETQYF.

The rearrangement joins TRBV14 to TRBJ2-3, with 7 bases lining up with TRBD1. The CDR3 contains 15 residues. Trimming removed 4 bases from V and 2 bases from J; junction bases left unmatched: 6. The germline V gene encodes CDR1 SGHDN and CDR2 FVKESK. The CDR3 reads CASSPGQDFTDTQYF. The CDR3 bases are TGTGCCAGCAGCCCCGGACAGGACTTCACAGATACGCAGTATTTT.

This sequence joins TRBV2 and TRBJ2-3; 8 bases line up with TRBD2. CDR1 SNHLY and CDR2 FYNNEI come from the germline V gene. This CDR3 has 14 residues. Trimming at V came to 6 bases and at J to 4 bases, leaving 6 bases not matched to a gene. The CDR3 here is CASSSSGSPDTQYF. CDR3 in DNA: TGTGCCAGCAGCTCAAGCGGGAGCCCAGATACGCAGTATTTT.